This T cell receptor (beta chain) came from a study of technical replicates of blood from a handful of donors. J lost 3 bases, V lost 9 bases, and 10 bases had no gene match. The CDR3 length is 15 residues. The V gene's germline CDR1 is LNHDA and CDR2 SQIVND (reference sequence). This table comes from immunoSEQ multiplex PCR, and its TCRdb copy is limited to in-frame clones, with some not included. The table has approximately 70,000 clones, around 93% seen once. Sample: T cells isolated from PBMCs. This receptor was taken from a human donor in good health. J is TRBJ1-1 and V is TRBV19; 10 nucleotides match TRBD1. The CDR3 DNA reads TGTGCCAGCCGATCGACAGGGGGCAAGGACACTGAAGCTTTCTTT. Its protein product is CASRSTGGKDTEAFF.